The clone carrying this T cell receptor beta chain showed up many times. Antigen: not known. This record belongs to a study of response to subunit inactivated influenza vaccine. Regarding the study as a whole: T cells newly recruited by each seasonal influenza vaccination are few, the authors suggested.

Trimming took 3 bases from V and 1 from J, leaving 12 bases between them. Per germline, CDR1 SGHTA and CDR2 FQGNSA. The CDR3 sequence is 15 residues long. TCRdb used MiXCR to reprocess the RT-PCR reads, holding one entry per CDR3 protein. The table includes about half a million distinct CDR3 sequences, 7.6% detected once. The clonotype comes from a man aged 50 to 75 who received an inactivated influenza vaccine. This chain connects TRBV7-2 to TRBJ1-1; D unresolved. Here the sequenced sample was PBMCs from blood, taken about 24 months after vaccination. The CDR3 nucleotides are TGTGCCAGCAGCTTGTCGAACATGAGGAACACTGAAGCTTTCTTT. It yields the protein CASSLSNMRNTEAFF.